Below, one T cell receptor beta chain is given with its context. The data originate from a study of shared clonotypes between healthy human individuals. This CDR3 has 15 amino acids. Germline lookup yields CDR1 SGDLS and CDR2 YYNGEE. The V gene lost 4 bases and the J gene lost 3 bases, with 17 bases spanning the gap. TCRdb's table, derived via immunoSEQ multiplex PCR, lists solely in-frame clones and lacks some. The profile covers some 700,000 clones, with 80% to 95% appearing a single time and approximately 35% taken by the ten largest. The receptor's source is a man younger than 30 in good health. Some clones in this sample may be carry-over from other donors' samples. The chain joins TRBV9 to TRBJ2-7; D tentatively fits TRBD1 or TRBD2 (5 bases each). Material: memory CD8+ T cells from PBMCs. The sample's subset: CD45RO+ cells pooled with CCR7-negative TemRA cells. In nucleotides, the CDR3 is TGTGCCAGCAGCCCCCGGAGCGGACACTTCTACGAGCAGTACTTC. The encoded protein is CASSPRSGHFYEQYF.